The 6 T cell receptor beta chains below all came from one sample that was sequenced in a study of cytomegalovirus exposure and HLA in healthy donors. Both 60 Vbeta primers and 13 Jbeta primers went into the PCR. The repertoire was sequenced with immunoSEQ multiplex PCR; TCRdb's copy has only in-frame clones and lacks some. The sample includes 100,000 to 150,000 clones, roughly 9.6% of them seen just once. Specimen: PBMCs. The receptors stem from a woman aged 40 to 50 in good health and CMV-seropositive.

The chain carries TRBV7-6 and TRBJ2-2, with D maybe TRBD2 (5 bases). Trimming stripped 3 bases from V and 6 bases from J, with 11 bases between. This CDR3 is 14 amino acids long. CDR1 is SGHVS and CDR2 is FNYEAQ in the germline V gene. The CDR3 nucleotides are TGTGCCAGCAGCTTCGGAGGCCTTCCCGGGGAGCTGTTTTTT. Residues: CASSFGGLPGELFF.

This clone was found a few times. V usage is TRBV2 and J usage is TRBJ2-1; 9 positions agree with TRBD1. From germline, CDR1 is SNHLY and CDR2 FYNNEI. CDR3 size: 14 residues. J gave up 3 bases and V 11 bases, and 8 bases lay outside the gene matches. The CDR3 DNA is TGTGCCGCCGCCCGGGACAGGGTCTACAATGAGCAGTTCTTC. This sequence encodes CAAARDRVYNEQFF.

This clone has only a few counts. The V call is TRBV5-1, the J call TRBJ1-1; D possibly corresponds to TRBD1 (6 bases). Germline V gene sequence: CDR1 SGHRS, CDR2 YFSETQ. Trimming removed 1 base at V and 7 bases at J, with 14 bases between. The CDR3 loop spans 14 amino acids. CDR3 coding DNA: TGCGCCAGCAGCTTGTCCCGGGGGGCGGTTGAAGCTTTCTTT. Protein sequence: CASSLSRGAVEAFF.

This chain joins TRBV5-1 and TRBJ1-2, with D perhaps TRBD1 (5 bases). V was cut by 3 bases and J by 7 bases, with 19 bases left in between. The CDR3 has 15 amino acids. The V gene's germline CDR1 is SGHRS and CDR2 YFSETQ. The CDR3 loop is CASSSWAGKTGGYTF. CDR3 DNA sequence: TGCGCCAGCAGCTCCTGGGCAGGGAAGACGGGTGGCTACACCTTC.

This clone showed up just a few times. The genes are TRBV5-1 and TRBJ2-7; tentatively, D is TRBD1 (8 bases). With 4 bases removed from V and 0 bases from J, the gap between germline ends came to 14 bases. This CDR3 has 15 amino acids. CDR1 is SGHRS, CDR2 YFSETQ, per germline. The CDR3 region is CASSVTGDYSYEQYF. In nucleotides, the CDR3 is TGCGCCAGCAGCGTGACAGGGGACTACTCCTACGAGCAGTACTTC.

This clone was recorded a few times. The chain employs TRBV6-6 and TRBJ2-5; TRBD2 is a possible D gene (5 bases). In germline, CDR1 is MNHNY, CDR2 SVGAGI (reference sequence). Trimming cost V 7 bases and J 1 base, with 7 bases left between them. This CDR3 spans 12 amino acids. CDR3 sequence: CASTRGQETQYF. CDR3 DNA: TGTGCCAGCACTCGGGGCCAAGAGACCCAGTACTTC.